One sample yielded the 27 T cell receptor beta chains listed below, sequenced in a study of regulatory T cells in long-lasting Graves disease. Construction of TCR beta libraries relied on iRepertoire HTBI primers and on Arm-PCR targeting CDR3 regions. Each CDR3 protein gets one entry after TCRdb re-called the multiplex PCR reads with MiXCR. The sample consists of fewer than 450,000 distinct CDR3 sequences, about a quarter of them appearing once. Specified time point: persistent/refractory GD, antithyroid drugs over 5 years with positive TRAb. With RNA extracted from PBMCs as input, the TCR library was made. Sequenced material: peripheral blood mononuclear cells (PBMCs), taken when the disease was refractory, from a patient treated with antithyroid drugs. These receptors came from a female donor with Graves disease.

This clonotype turned up a few times. This chain uses TRBV6-2 or TRBV6-3 with TRBJ1-1; D is perhaps TRBD1 (5 bases). This CDR3 comprises 15 residues. Per germline, CDR1 MNHEY and CDR2 SVGEGT. Trimming shortened V by 0 bases and J by 1 base, and 9 bases separated the two germline ends. CDR3 sequence (DNA): TGTGCCAGCAGTTACTCTTTCGACAGGAACACTGAAGCTTTCTTT. Encoded protein: CASSYSFDRNTEAFF.

In its sample, this clonotype was seen many times. V is TRBV27 and J is TRBJ1-1; the D gene is possibly TRBD1 (6 bases). The length of the CDR3 is 14 residues. Trimming took 6 bases from V and 5 from J, leaving 16 bases between them. Germline loops: CDR1 MNHEY, CDR2 SMNVEV (reference sequence). The CDR3 DNA reads as TGTGCCAGCAGACTGACAGGATCTGAAACTGAAGCTTTCTTT. This translates into CASRLTGSETEAFF.

This clonotype was recorded only once. This chain uses TRBV7-2 with TRBJ1-3; 8 bases map to TRBD1. The CDR3 length is 16 residues. Germline-derived CDR1 and CDR2 are SGHTA and FQGNSA. The V gene end was trimmed by 5 bases and the J gene end by 0 bases; junction bases not matched to a gene: 6. This chain's CDR3 is CASSQTGGSSGNTIYF. CDR3 sequence (DNA): TGTGCCAGCAGCCAAACAGGGGGAAGCTCTGGAAACACCATATATTTT. The variable domain in full, with the rest retrieved from reference TRBV7-2 and TRBJ1-3, is GAGVSQSPSNKVTEKGKDVELRCDPISGHTALYWYRQSLGQGLEFLIYFQGNSAPDKSGLPSDRFSAERTGGSVSTLTIQRTQQEDSAVYLCASSQTGGSSGNTIYFGEGSWLTVV.

The chain links TRBV6-1 to TRBJ1-4, with no clear D. This CDR3 contains 15 residues. Trimming took 5 bases from V and 0 from J, leaving 10 bases between them. Germline V CDR1 and CDR2: MNHNS, SASEGT. The CDR3 is CASSRAGTTNEKLFF. In DNA, the CDR3 is TGTGCCAGCAGTCGCGCGGGAACAACTAATGAAAAACTGTTTTTT.

The chain links TRBV12-3 or TRBV12-4 to TRBJ2-1; 10 nucleotides align to TRBD2. The CDR3 consists of 14 residues. With V trimmed by 1 base and J by 10 bases, 4 bases remained unmatched. CDR3 sequence reads: CASSLGLAGAEQFF. CDR3 bases: TGTGCCAGCAGTTTAGGGCTAGCGGGGGCAGAGCAGTTCTTC.

The J gene is TRBJ2-2, the V gene TRBV5-1; 12 nucleotides align to TRBD2. The V segment lost 4 bases and the J segment 2 bases; nucleotides outside the gene matches: 12. The V gene's germline CDR1 is SGHRS and CDR2 YFSETQ. The CDR3 totals 19 residues. The CDR3 region is CASSLLVRLAGANTGELFF. The DNA of the CDR3 is TGCGCCAGCAGCCTCCTGGTAAGACTAGCGGGAGCCAACACCGGGGAGCTGTTTTTT. Using reference TRBV5-1 and TRBJ2-2 for the parts outside the CDR3, the full variable domain is KAGVTQTPRYLIKTRGQQVTLSCSPISGHRSVSWYQQTPGQGLQFLFEYFSETQRNKGNFPGRFSGRQFSNSRSEMNVSTLELGDSALYLCASSLLVRLAGANTGELFFGEGSRLTVL.

In this sample, this clonotype turned up many times. CDR3 bases: TGTGCCAGCCGGGGCGCGGCTGGGGCCAACGTCCTGACTTTC. Residues: CASRGAAGANVLTF. V is TRBV6-1 and J is TRBJ2-6; D may correspond to TRBD1 or TRBD2 (5 bases each). Germline-derived CDR1 and CDR2 are MNHNS and SASEGT. CDR3 length: 14 residues. The ends were cut back, 8 bases at V and 2 bases at J, with 10 bases in the middle.

Details on this clonotype: Since no conserved phenylalanine or tryptophan closes the CDR3, a read error is the likely cause. The chain combines TRBV11-2 with TRBJ2-5; TRBD2 might be the D (5 bases). Deletions cut 5 bases from V and 5 bases from J, with 18 bases between. CDR3 length: 15 amino acids. From germline, CDR1 is SGHAT and CDR2 FQNNGV. CDR3 nucleotide sequence: TGTGCCAGCAGCCAAGTTGTGGACTCTCAGGAGACCCAGTACTCC. It translates to CASSQVVDSQETQYS.

This clonotype was observed many times. The J gene is TRBJ2-2, the V gene TRBV7-2; D is ambiguous. With 6 bases removed from V and 6 bases from J, the gap between germline ends came to 14 bases. CDR3 length: 14 residues. CDR1 is SGHTA, CDR2 FQGNSA, per germline. CDR3 nucleotides: TGTGCCAGCAGATCAGATTCCGTGGCCGGGGAGCTGTTTTTT. Translated, it gives CASRSDSVAGELFF.

This clonotype was counted only a few times. The genes are TRBV24-1 and TRBJ2-2; D may be TRBD1 (7 bases). Germline V gives CDR1 KGHDR, CDR2 SFDVKD. This CDR3 has 17 residues. V was shortened by 3 bases and J by 4 bases, with 17 bases between the two germline ends. CDR3 in DNA: TGTGCCACCAGTGATCCAAGACAGGGAGGAAGCACCGGGGAGCTGTTTTTT. Encoded protein: CATSDPRQGGSTGELFF.

The chain's CDR3 is CSVVGPLTGELFF. The CDR3 DNA reads TGCAGCGTTGTGGGCCCACTGACCGGGGAGCTGTTTTTT. The V gene is TRBV29-1, the J gene TRBJ2-2; no clear D. There are 13 residues in the CDR3. CDR1 and CDR2 from the germline V gene are SQVTM and ANQGSEA. Trimming took off 4 bases at V and 5 bases at J, with 11 bases between the two ends.

This clonotype was seen a few times. The chain has TRBV20-1 and TRBJ2-5; D is unclear. Trimming removed 6 bases from V and 5 bases from J, with 10 bases in between. This CDR3 has 11 residues. Looked up from germline, CDR1 is DFQATT and CDR2 is SNEGSKA (reference sequence). CDR3 in amino acids: CSAGFGETQYF. In nucleotides, the CDR3 is TGCAGTGCGGGTTTCGGGGAGACCCAGTACTTC.

This chain uses TRBV6-1 with TRBJ2-5; 10 positions match TRBD2. Germline V gene sequence: CDR1 MNHNS, CDR2 SASEGT. This CDR3 comprises 15 residues. Trimming removed 7 bases from V and 7 bases from J; junction bases left unmatched: 12. The CDR3 loop reads CASNPFTSGKGTQYF. CDR3 sequence (DNA): TGTGCCAGCAACCCATTTACTAGCGGGAAGGGGACCCAGTACTTC.

The CDR3 protein is CAISEGTSGNTIYF. Written as DNA, the CDR3 is TGTGCCATCAGTGAGGGGACCTCTGGAAACACCATATATTTT. The chain recombines TRBV10-3 with TRBJ1-3; D is possibly TRBD1 (5 bases). The CDR3 runs to 14 residues. Germline CDR1 is ENHRY and CDR2 is SYGVKD. The germline V and J ends were trimmed by 2 bases and 0 bases, with 5 bases remaining between them.

The sample holds many counts of this clonotype. V usage is TRBV28 and J usage is TRBJ1-5; D is ambiguous. This CDR3 is 15 amino acids long. The germline gives CDR1 MDHEN, CDR2 SYDVKM. V dropped 5 bases and J dropped 3 bases, with 14 bases sitting between them. The CDR3 sequence is CASSKKAGINQPQHF. The CDR3 DNA sequence: TGTGCCAGCAGTAAGAAGGCAGGAATCAATCAGCCCCAGCATTTT.

The gene calls are TRBV12-3 or TRBV12-4 and TRBJ1-5; D remains unclear. CDR3 size: 15 residues. The V end lost 6 bases, the J end lost 1 base, and 13 bases lay between the germline ends. The CDR3 DNA is TGTGCCAGCAGCCTAAAAGGGCAGAGCAATCAGCCCCAGCATTTT. Translation gives CASSLKGQSNQPQHF.

Concerning this clonotype: A much larger clone lies one base from this, so it may be a read error. V gene TRBV7-8 combines with J gene TRBJ2-7; 14 positions agree with TRBD2. This CDR3 is 17 amino acids long. CDR1 and CDR2 (germline): SGHVS, FQNEAQ. V trimming: 5 bases; J trimming: 9 bases; junction bases outside the gene matches: 15. CDR3 DNA: TGTGCCAGCAGCCCGAAGAGACTAGCGGGAGGGAGCCACGGGCAGTACTTC. As protein: CASSPKRLAGGSHGQYF.

Worth noting for this clonotype: Relative to the germline gene, one junction end is altered; a read error may explain this. The rearrangement uses TRBV20-1 and TRBJ2-2; TRBD2 might be the D (5 bases). There are 14 residues in the CDR3. Germline-derived CDR1 and CDR2 are DFQATT and SNEGSKA (reference sequence). CDR3 sequence (DNA): TGCAGTGCTAGTGCAGGTCCTAACACCGGGGAGCTGCTTTTT. This sequence encodes CSASAGPNTGELLF.

In its sample, this clonotype was seen many times. This sequence joins TRBV2 and TRBJ2-7; D is possibly TRBD2 (5 bases). Germline CDR1 and CDR2: SNHLY and FYNNEI. The V and J ends lost 8 bases and 3 bases respectively, with 14 bases between them. CDR3 length equals 13 residues. CDR3 region: CASAGVRYYEQYF. The DNA of the CDR3 is TGTGCCAGCGCGGGTGTGAGGTACTACGAGCAGTACTTC.

This chain connects TRBV28 to TRBJ2-1, with unresolved D. This CDR3 spans 11 amino acids. Per the germline V gene, CDR1 is MDHEN and CDR2 is SYDVKM. Trimming stripped 7 bases from V and 2 bases from J, with 3 bases between. The CDR3 region has the DNA TGTGCCAGCACCACCTACAATGAGCAGTTCTTC. Its protein product is CASTTYNEQFF.

The chain combines TRBV5-8 with TRBJ1-4; D is unclear. Germline CDR1 is SGHTS and CDR2 is YDEGEE. Trimming removed 4 bases from V and 3 bases from J, with 16 bases in between. CDR3 length: 16 amino acids. CDR3 nucleotides: TGTGCCAGCAGCCCGGGAGAGAACAACGCTAATGAAAAACTGTTTTTT. Its translation: CASSPGENNANEKLFF. The complete variable domain, with remaining parts taken from reference TRBV5-8 and TRBJ1-4, reads EAGVTQSPTHLIKTRGQQATLRCSPISGHTSVYWYQQALGLGLQFLLWYDEGEERNRGNFPPRFSGRQFPNYSSELNVNALELEDSALYLCASSPGENNANEKLFFGSGTQLSVL.

The chain carries TRBV30 and TRBJ2-2; tentative D call: TRBD1 (6 bases). The CDR3 totals 17 residues. Germline V gene lookup returns CDR1 GTSNPN and CDR2 SVGIG (reference sequence). Deletions cut 0 bases from V and 6 bases from J, with 20 bases between. CDR3 loop: CAWSVITGTRSAGELFF. CDR3 DNA: TGTGCCTGGAGTGTGATAACCGGGACACGTTCCGCCGGGGAGCTGTTTTTT.

This clonotype was counted a few times. The chain carries TRBV28 and TRBJ1-5; D is undetermined. V was trimmed by 2 bases and J by 0 bases, leaving 5 bases between them. This CDR3 region has 14 residues. In germline, CDR1 is MDHEN, CDR2 SYDVKM. DNA for the CDR3: TGTGCCAGCAGTTTAATCCTTAGCAATCAGCCCCAGCATTTT. Amino acids: CASSLILSNQPQHF.

This chain joins TRBV20-1 and TRBJ1-2, with no clear D. The V gene's germline CDR1 is DFQATT and CDR2 SNEGSKA (reference sequence). The CDR3 extends over 12 amino acids. V lost 1 base and J 9 bases, leaving 12 bases between the germline ends. This CDR3 is CSARVGLLSYTF. In nucleotides, the CDR3 is TGCAGTGCTAGAGTGGGATTGTTAAGCTACACCTTC.

This clonotype was seen many times. The J gene is TRBJ2-7, the V gene TRBV27; unclear D gene. The CDR3 has 15 residues. The V and J ends lost 4 bases and 2 bases respectively, with 15 bases between them. Germline CDR1 MNHEY, CDR2 SMNVEV (reference sequence). In DNA, the CDR3 is TGTGCCAGCAGTTCGCTGCTTAGAGTACCCTACGAGCAGTACTTC. Translated: CASSSLLRVPYEQYF.

The rearrangement joins TRBV7-6 to TRBJ2-2, with no clear D. The ends were cut back, 5 bases at V and 5 bases at J, with 12 bases in the middle. Germline V CDR1 and CDR2: SGHVS, FNYEAQ. The CDR3 has 14 residues. CDR3 residues: CASSPRAITGELFF. CDR3 in DNA: TGTGCCAGCAGCCCAAGGGCCATAACCGGGGAGCTGTTTTTT.

V usage is TRBV29-1 and J usage is TRBJ1-6; 9 nucleotides line up with TRBD1. Germline trimming cut 7 bases from V and 7 bases from J; bases unmatched to any gene: 8. Germline V gene sequence: CDR1 SQVTM, CDR2 ANQGSEA. The CDR3 spans 14 residues. Here the CDR3 DNA reads TGCAGCGCCGCCTTCGGGACAGGGAATTCACCCCTCCACTTT. Translation gives CSAAFGTGNSPLHF.